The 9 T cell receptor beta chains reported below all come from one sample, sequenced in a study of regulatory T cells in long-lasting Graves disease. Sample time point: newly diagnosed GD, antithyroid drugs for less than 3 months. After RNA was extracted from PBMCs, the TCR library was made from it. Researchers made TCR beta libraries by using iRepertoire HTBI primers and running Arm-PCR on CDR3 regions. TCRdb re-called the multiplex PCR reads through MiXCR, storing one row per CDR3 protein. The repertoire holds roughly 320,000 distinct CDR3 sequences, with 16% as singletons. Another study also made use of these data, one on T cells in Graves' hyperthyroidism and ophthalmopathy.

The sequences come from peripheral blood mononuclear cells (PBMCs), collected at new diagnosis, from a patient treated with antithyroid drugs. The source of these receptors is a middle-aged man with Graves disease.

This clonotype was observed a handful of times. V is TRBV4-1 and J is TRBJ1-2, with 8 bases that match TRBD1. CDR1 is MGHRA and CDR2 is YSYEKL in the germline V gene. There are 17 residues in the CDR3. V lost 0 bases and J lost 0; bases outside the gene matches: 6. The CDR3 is CASSQESGGLANYGYTF. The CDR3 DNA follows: TGCGCCAGCAGCCAAGAATCAGGGGGCCTTGCTAACTATGGCTACACCTTC.

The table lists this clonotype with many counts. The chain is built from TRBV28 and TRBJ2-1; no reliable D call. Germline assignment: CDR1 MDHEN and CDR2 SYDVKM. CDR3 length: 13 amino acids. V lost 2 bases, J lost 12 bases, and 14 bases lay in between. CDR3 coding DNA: TGTGCCAGCAGTTTAAGGTCTCACCGTGGGCAGTTCTTC. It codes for CASSLRSHRGQFF. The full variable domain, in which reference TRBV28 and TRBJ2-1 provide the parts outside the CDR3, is DVKVTQSSRYLVKRTGEKVFLECVQDMDHENMFWYRQDPGLGLRLIYFSYDVKMKEKGDIPEGYSVSREKKERFSLILESASTNQTSMYLCASSLRSHRGQFFGPGTRLTVL.

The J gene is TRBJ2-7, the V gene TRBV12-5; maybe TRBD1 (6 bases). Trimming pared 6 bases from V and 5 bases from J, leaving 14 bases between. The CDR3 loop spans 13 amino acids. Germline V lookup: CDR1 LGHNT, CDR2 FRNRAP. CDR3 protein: CASGLTGYDEQYF. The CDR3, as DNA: TGTGCTAGTGGCCTAACAGGGTACGACGAGCAGTACTTC.

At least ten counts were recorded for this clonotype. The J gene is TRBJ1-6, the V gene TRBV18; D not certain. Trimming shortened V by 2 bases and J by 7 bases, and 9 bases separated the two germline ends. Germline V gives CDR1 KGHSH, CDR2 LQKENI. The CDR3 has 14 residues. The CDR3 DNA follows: TGTGCCAGCTCACCAAGCGGGGTCAATTCACCCCTCCACTTT. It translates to CASSPSGVNSPLHF.

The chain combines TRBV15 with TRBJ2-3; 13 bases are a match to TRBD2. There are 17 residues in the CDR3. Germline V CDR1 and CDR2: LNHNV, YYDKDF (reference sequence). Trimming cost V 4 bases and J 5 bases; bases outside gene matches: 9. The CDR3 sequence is CATSIRTSGGAIDTQYF. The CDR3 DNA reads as TGTGCCACCAGCATCCGAACTAGCGGGGGGGCCATAGATACGCAGTATTTT.

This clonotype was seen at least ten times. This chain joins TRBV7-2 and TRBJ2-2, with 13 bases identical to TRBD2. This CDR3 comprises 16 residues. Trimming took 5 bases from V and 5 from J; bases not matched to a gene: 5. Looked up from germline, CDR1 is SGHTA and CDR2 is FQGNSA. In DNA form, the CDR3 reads TGTGCCAGCAGCCTACTAGCGGGGGGGCTTACCGGGGAGCTGTTTTTT. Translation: CASSLLAGGLTGELFF.

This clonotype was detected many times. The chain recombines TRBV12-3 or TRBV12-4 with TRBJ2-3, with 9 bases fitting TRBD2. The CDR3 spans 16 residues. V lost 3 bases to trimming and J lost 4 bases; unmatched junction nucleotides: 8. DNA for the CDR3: TGTGCCAGCAGTTTTCGGCGGGGGGGCTCTGCAGATACGCAGTATTTT. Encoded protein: CASSFRRGGSADTQYF.

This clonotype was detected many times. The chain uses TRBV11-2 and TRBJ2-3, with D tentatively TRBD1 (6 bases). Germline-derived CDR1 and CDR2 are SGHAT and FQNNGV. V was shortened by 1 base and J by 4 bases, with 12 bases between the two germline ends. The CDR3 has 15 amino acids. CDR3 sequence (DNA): TGTGCCAGCAGCTTAGTCTCCAGGGGCCCAGATACGCAGTATTTT. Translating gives CASSLVSRGPDTQYF.

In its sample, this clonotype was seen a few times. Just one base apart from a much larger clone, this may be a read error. The CDR3 region is CASSARAQPQHF. As DNA, the CDR3 is TGTGCCAGCAGTGCGAGGGCTCAGCCCCAGCATTTT. This chain links TRBV2 with TRBJ1-5; D ambiguous. Trimming left V 4 bases short and J 6 bases short, with 7 bases between. The CDR3 sequence is 12 residues long. Germline CDR1 is SNHLY and CDR2 is FYNNEI.